A single sample gave rise to the 22 T cell receptor beta chains below, sequenced in a study of T cells in tuberculosis. Only in-frame clones appear in the TCRdb table, and some are missing; sequencing was by immunoSEQ multiplex PCR. The table records about 34,000 clones, roughly nine tenths of them present only once. The sample consisted of PBMCs. These receptors all come from a donor aged 10 to 29 with latent tuberculosis or without tuberculosis infection.

J is TRBJ2-1 and V is TRBV15, with TRBD1 matching over 9 bases. Germline V lookup: CDR1 LNHNV, CDR2 YYDKDF (reference sequence). The CDR3 runs to 14 residues. With V trimmed by 5 bases and J by 4 bases, 3 bases remained unmatched. DNA of the CDR3: TGTGCCACCAGCCCGGGACAGGGATACAATGAGCAGTTCTTC. Its protein product is CATSPGQGYNEQFF.

This clone came up a few times. V gene TRBV19 combines with J gene TRBJ1-5, with D possibly being TRBD1 (5 bases). The germline V gene encodes CDR1 LNHDA and CDR2 SQIVND (reference sequence). This CDR3 has 17 amino acids. With 5 bases removed from V and 0 bases from J, the gap between germline ends came to 17 bases. This CDR3 reads CASSGYRSTYSNQPQHF. CDR3 nucleotides: TGTGCCAGTAGTGGATACAGGTCCACCTATAGCAATCAGCCCCAGCATTTT.

This clone has just one count. The chain has TRBV4-3 and TRBJ2-4, with 9 positions matching TRBD1. The CDR3 is made up of 15 amino acids. Germline V gene data show CDR1 as LGHNA and CDR2 as YSLEER. J was trimmed by 5 bases and V by 4 bases; bases with no gene match: 6. CDR3 residues: CASSLGTGSENIQYF. CDR3 nucleotides: TGCGCCAGCAGCCTAGGGACAGGGAGCGAAAACATTCAGTACTTC.

The chain has TRBV10-1 and TRBJ1-5; no clear D gene. Per germline, CDR1 WNHNN and CDR2 SYGVQD (reference sequence). V lost 5 bases to trimming and J lost 0 bases, with 17 bases between them. The CDR3 contains 17 residues. CDR3 residues: CASSSPHGFYSNQPQHF. The CDR3 nucleotides read TGCGCCAGCAGTTCCCCCCACGGGTTTTATAGCAATCAGCCCCAGCATTTT.

This clone was found once. V usage is TRBV19 and J usage is TRBJ1-5, with D possibly being TRBD1 (5 bases). From germline, CDR1 is LNHDA and CDR2 SQIVND (reference sequence). Trimming left V 4 bases short and J 3 bases short, with 22 bases between. The CDR3 covers 18 residues. In DNA, the CDR3 is TGTGCCAGTAGTAGGGTTTCTAGACTTGACAGTTCCAATCAGCCCCAGCATTTT. Protein sequence: CASSRVSRLDSSNQPQHF. The variable domain in full, with the rest retrieved from reference TRBV19 and TRBJ1-5, is DGGITQSPKYLFRKEGQNVTLSCEQNLNHDAMYWYRQDPGQGLRLIYYSQIVNDFQKGDIAEGYSVSREKKESFPLTVTSAQKNPTAFYLCASSRVSRLDSSNQPQHFGDGTRLSIL.

The rearrangement links TRBV2 to TRBJ1-5; 8 bases are shared with TRBD1. The CDR3 loop spans 14 amino acids. V was clipped by 4 bases and J by 5 bases; unmatched bases: 4. CDR1 is SNHLY and CDR2 is FYNNEI in the germline V gene. The CDR3 region is CASSGTGRDQPQHF. For the CDR3, the DNA is TGTGCCAGCAGTGGGACAGGGAGGGATCAGCCCCAGCATTTT. The whole variable domain, remainder taken from reference TRBV2 and TRBJ1-5, is EPEVTQTPSHQVTQMGQEVILRCVPISNHLYFYWYRQILGQKVEFLVSFYNNEISEKSEIFDDQFSVERPDGSNFTLKIRSTKLEDSAMYFCASSGTGRDQPQHFGDGTRLSIL.

The chain uses TRBV6-5 and TRBJ1-4; a possible D gene is TRBD1 (5 bases). V shed 2 bases and J shed 4 bases, with 11 bases lying between them. CDR3 length: 15 residues. Per the germline V gene, CDR1 is MNHEY and CDR2 is SVGAGI. The CDR3 bases are TGTGCCAGCAGTTACGATATGACAGTTAATGAAAAACTGTTTTTT. Protein: CASSYDMTVNEKLFF.

This chain uses TRBV5-4 with TRBJ1-3; no reliable D call. This CDR3 spans 15 amino acids. Germline V gene data show CDR1 as SGHNT and CDR2 as YYREEE (reference sequence). Trimming took off 0 bases at V and 1 base at J, with 8 bases between the two ends. The CDR3 sequence is CASSLGVGSGNTIYF. CDR3 nucleotides: TGTGCCAGCAGCTTGGGGGTCGGGTCTGGAAACACCATATATTTT. The complete variable domain, with remaining parts taken from reference TRBV5-4 and TRBJ1-3, reads ETGVTQSPTHLIKTRGQQVTLRCSSQSGHNTVSWYQQALGQGPQFIFQYYREEENGRGNFPPRFSGLQFPNYSSELNVNALELDDSALYLCASSLGVGSGNTIYFGEGSWLTVV.

This clone appeared once. This rearrangement joins TRBV5-1 to TRBJ1-1; no firm D call. V gave up 1 base and J gave up 1 base, with 8 bases separating them. Germline V gives CDR1 SGHRS, CDR2 YFSETQ. This CDR3 comprises 14 residues. Written as DNA, the CDR3 is TGCGCCAGCAGCTTGAGTTTTAGGAACACTGAAGCTTTCTTT. This encodes CASSLSFRNTEAFF.

The V call is TRBV29-1, the J call TRBJ2-7, with 10 bases lining up with TRBD1. Germline CDR1 is SQVTM and CDR2 is ANQGSEA. J gave up 9 bases and V 6 bases, and 8 bases lay outside the gene matches. The CDR3 contains 12 residues. The CDR3 region is CSVADRGRWQYF. In DNA, the CDR3 is TGCAGCGTCGCGGACAGGGGGAGATGGCAGTACTTC.

This sequence joins TRBV19 and TRBJ2-2; 7 nucleotides agree with TRBD1. Trimming took 1 base from V and 5 from J; bases not matched to a gene: 7. Looked up from germline, CDR1 is LNHDA and CDR2 is SQIVND (reference sequence). The CDR3 is 16 amino acids. The CDR3 reads CASSIGPGQPTGELFF. The CDR3 nucleotides are TGTGCCAGTAGTATAGGCCCGGGACAGCCTACCGGGGAGCTGTTTTTT.

The rearrangement uses TRBV14 and TRBJ2-7; D gene uncertain. V lost 8 bases and J lost 0, with 11 bases in between. The CDR3 contains 13 residues. The germline CDR1 and CDR2 sequences are SGHDN and FVKESK. CDR3 loop: CASGTKSSYEQYF. As DNA, the CDR3 is TGTGCCAGCGGTACTAAGAGCTCCTACGAGCAGTACTTC.

This chain links TRBV7-2 with TRBJ2-1, with 9 bases aligning to TRBD2. Germline assignment: CDR1 SGHTA and CDR2 FQGNSA. V was pared by 5 bases and J by 4 bases, with 9 bases of the junction left unmatched. The CDR3 totals 16 residues. CDR3 DNA: TGTGCCAGCAGCCTCATGCTAGCGGGAATATACAATGAGCAGTTCTTC. It is translated as CASSLMLAGIYNEQFF.

The rearrangement joins TRBV29-1 to TRBJ2-7; 8 nucleotides align to TRBD2. Per germline, CDR1 SQVTM and CDR2 ANQGSEA. This CDR3 has 12 amino acids. After removal of 8 bases from V and 9 bases from J, the junction contained 12 bases not matched to a gene. This CDR3 is CSPPGGGPRQYF. In DNA form, the CDR3 reads TGCAGCCCCCCGGGAGGGGGTCCGAGGCAGTACTTC.

The chain employs TRBV13 and TRBJ2-7, with 9 nucleotides matching TRBD2. This CDR3 has 15 residues. V dropped 5 bases and J dropped 1; count of bases not matched to a gene: 6. The V gene's germline CDR1 is PRHDT and CDR2 FYEKMQ (reference sequence). CDR3 loop: CASSNSGRKSYEQYF. In DNA, the CDR3 is TGTGCCAGCAGCAATAGCGGGAGAAAATCCTACGAGCAGTACTTC.

The chain joins TRBV5-1 to TRBJ2-2; possible D gene TRBD2, 6 bases. Germline V lookup: CDR1 SGHRS, CDR2 YFSETQ. V was trimmed by 0 bases and J by 4 bases, leaving 13 bases between them. The CDR3 is made up of 16 amino acids. The CDR3 reads CASSLDRLGSTGELFF. In nucleotides, the CDR3 is TGCGCCAGCAGCTTGGACAGACTAGGAAGCACCGGGGAGCTGTTTTTT.

The chain couples TRBV4-1 to TRBJ1-3, with a possible D match to TRBD1 (6 bases). The CDR3 extends over 17 amino acids. V lost 1 base, J lost 0 bases, and 13 bases lay in between. The germline V gene encodes CDR1 MGHRA and CDR2 YSYEKL. The CDR3 DNA follows: TGCGCCAGCAGCCAAGGGGGACATGTTTTCTCTGGAAACACCATATATTTT. This translates into CASSQGGHVFSGNTIYF.

The chain employs TRBV19 and TRBJ2-6, with TRBD1 matching over 8 bases. Germline values: CDR1 LNHDA, CDR2 SQIVND (reference sequence). V was clipped by 5 bases and J by 2 bases; unmatched bases: 5. The CDR3 extends over 16 amino acids. CDR3 bases: TGTGCCAGTAGTCGACAGGGGTCCCCTGGGGCCAACGTCCTGACTTTC. This sequence encodes CASSRQGSPGANVLTF.

This clone is medium-sized within its sample. The chain has TRBV19 and TRBJ1-5; the D gene is possibly TRBD1 (5 bases). The CDR3 loop spans 14 amino acids. Trimming left V 5 bases short and J 3 bases short, with 11 bases between. Germline CDR1 is LNHDA and CDR2 is SQIVND (reference sequence). The CDR3 DNA is TGTGCCAGTAGTTCTCGACAGAACAATCAGCCCCAGCATTTT. The encoded protein is CASSSRQNNQPQHF.

This chain joins TRBV6-1 and TRBJ2-7, with D possibly being TRBD2 (5 bases). There are 11 residues in the CDR3. CDR1 is MNHNS, CDR2 SASEGT, per germline. The ends were cut back, 8 bases at V and 6 bases at J, with 11 bases in the middle. The CDR3 reads CASGEGVEQYF. The CDR3 DNA reads as TGTGCCAGCGGAGAGGGAGTCGAGCAGTACTTC.

This chain uses TRBV27 with TRBJ2-3; TRBD2 agrees at 9 bases. Germline V gives CDR1 MNHEY, CDR2 SMNVEV (reference sequence). The CDR3 sequence is 16 residues long. The V and J ends lost 3 bases and 4 bases, in that order; junction bases with no gene match: 8. The CDR3 protein is CASSLMAGGGADTQYF. The CDR3 DNA is TGTGCCAGCAGTTTGATGGCGGGAGGGGGCGCAGATACGCAGTATTTT.

The chain joins TRBV7-2 to TRBJ2-2; tentatively, D is TRBD1 (6 bases). V shed 6 bases and J shed 3 bases, with 14 bases lying between them. The CDR3 has 15 amino acids. Germline V gene lookup returns CDR1 SGHTA and CDR2 FQGNSA. CDR3 sequence reads: CASRPQGRYTGELFF. Written as DNA, the CDR3 is TGTGCCAGCAGACCCCAGGGGCGGTACACCGGGGAGCTGTTTTTT.